A selection of T cell receptor beta chains follows, all from one sample in a study of cytomegalovirus exposure and HLA in healthy donors. TCRdb's copy holds only in-frame clones and misses some; the assay was immunoSEQ multiplex PCR. The profile shows 160,000 or so clones, 70% to 80% of them singletons. Material for sequencing was PBMCs. The receptors shown here come from a man aged 18 to 35 in good health and CMV-seropositive. Each CDR3 is given with its conserved first and last residue. A D gene is named only where the DNA matches it firmly. Where a row states a size, it is once, few, many or the class of an expanded clone; other rows omit it.

J gene	CDR3 length	D gene	clone size	V gene	CDR3 protein	CDR3 DNA
TRBJ2-2	14	TRBD1	.	TRBV10-3	CAIQGARDTGELFF	TGTGCCATCCAGGGGGCGCGCGACACCGGGGAGCTGTTTTTT
TRBJ1-2	16	.	.	TRBV6-6	CASSYSNSGMNYGYTF	TGTGCCAGCAGTTACTCGAATTCGGGAATGAACTATGGCTACACCTTC
TRBJ2-7	13	.	few	TRBV5-1	CASSLGQYYEQYF	TGCGCCAGCAGCTTGGGACAGTACTACGAGCAGTACTTC
TRBJ2-5	17	TRBD1	.	TRBV13	CASSYRHWDRGPETQYF	TGTGCCAGCAGCTACCGCCATTGGGACAGGGGGCCGGAGACCCAGTACTTC
TRBJ2-2	14	TRBD2	.	TRBV27	CASTWEGSTGELFF	TGTGCCAGCACCTGGGAGGGATCCACCGGGGAGCTGTTTTTT
TRBJ1-1	16	TRBD1	.	TRBV5-1	CASSLAGTAMNTEAFF	TGCGCCAGCAGCTTGGCCGGGACAGCCATGAACACTGAAGCTTTCTTT
TRBJ1-2	15	TRBD1	.	TRBV5-6	CASSVRQGQWRGYTF	TGTGCCAGCAGCGTTAGACAGGGCCAATGGAGGGGCTACACCTTC
TRBJ1-2	13	.	once	TRBV11-2	CASSLQGNYGYTF	TGTGCCAGCAGCTTGCAGGGAAACTATGGCTACACCTTC
TRBJ1-5	15	TRBD1	few	TRBV19	CASTVDRGLRQPQHF	TGTGCCAGTACGGTCGACAGGGGGCTACGCCAGCCCCAGCATTTT
TRBJ1-5	14	TRBD1	.	TRBV4-3	CASSQDRGRQPQHF	TGCGCCAGCAGCCAAGACAGGGGGCGGCAGCCCCAGCATTTT
TRBJ2-1	12	.	.	TRBV28	CASSILVNEQFF	TGTGCCAGCAGTATACTTGTCAATGAGCAGTTCTTC
TRBJ2-7	18	TRBD2	.	TRBV7-2	CASSTGTSGRTLSYEQYF	TGTGCCAGCAGCACCGGGACTAGCGGGAGGACTCTCTCCTACGAGCAGTACTTC
TRBJ1-2	13	TRBD1	once	TRBV7-3	CASSVDRGSGYTF	TGTGCCAGCAGCGTTGACAGGGGAAGTGGCTACACCTTC
TRBJ2-2	14	.	.	TRBV5-4	CASSLGGNTGELFF	TGTGCCAGCAGCTTAGGGGGGAACACCGGGGAGCTGTTTTTT
TRBJ2-5	15	.	.	TRBV6-5	CASSYHDSLRETQYF	TGTGCCAGCAGTTACCACGACTCCCTGAGGGAGACCCAGTACTTC
TRBJ1-2	17	TRBD1	.	TRBV5-1	CASSPGGGARANYGYTF	TGCGCCAGCAGCCCTGGAGGGGGCGCAAGAGCTAACTATGGCTACACCTTC
TRBJ2-2	14	TRBD2	.	TRBV6-5	CASSFLGRDNWLFF	TGTGCCAGCAGTTTCCTGGGGAGGGATAATTGGCTGTTTTTT
TRBJ2-3	15	.	.	TRBV16	CASSQAAGNTDTQYF	TGTGCCAGCAGCCAAGCGGCAGGGAACACAGATACGCAGTATTTT
TRBJ1-1	12	TRBD1	few	TRBV6-5	CASSPGTGEAFF	TGTGCCAGCAGTCCCGGGACAGGGGAAGCTTTCTTT
TRBJ1-6	18	TRBD1	.	TRBV7-9	CASSQGTGTNSYNSPLHF	TGTGCCAGCAGCCAAGGGACAGGGACGAACTCCTATAATTCACCCCTCCACTTT
TRBJ1-1	13	.	few	TRBV5-4	CASSLSGPTEAFF	TGTGCCAGCAGCTTGTCAGGCCCCACTGAAGCTTTCTTT
TRBJ2-7	13	TRBD1	.	TRBV6-1	CASSRQGTDEQYF	TGTGCCAGCAGTAGACAGGGTACAGACGAGCAGTACTTC
TRBJ2-2	13	.	few	TRBV2	CASSQTRAGELFF	TGTGCCAGCAGCCAAACTAGGGCCGGGGAGCTGTTTTTT
TRBJ2-7	15	TRBD1	few	TRBV14	CASSPTGGLSYEQYF	TGTGCCAGCAGTCCTACAGGGGGGCTCTCCTACGAGCAGTACTTC
TRBJ2-3	17	TRBD2	.	TRBV11-2	CASSLGTSGTMADTQYF	TGTGCCAGCAGCTTAGGGACTAGCGGGACGATGGCAGATACGCAGTATTTT
TRBJ1-2	13	TRBD1	.	TRBV28	CASSTGQGYGYTF	TGTGCCAGCAGTACCGGACAGGGCTATGGCTACACCTTC
TRBJ2-1	12	.	once	TRBV29-1	CSAEDSHNEQFF	TGCAGCGCAGAGGACTCCCACAATGAGCAGTTCTTC
TRBJ2-7	13	.	.	TRBV6-5	CASQTSSSYEQYF	TGTGCCAGCCAAACTAGTAGTTCCTACGAGCAGTACTTC
TRBJ1-3	17	TRBD1	few	TRBV27	CANYRDRGSRAGNTIYF	TGTGCCAACTACCGGGACAGGGGATCTCGTGCCGGAAACACCATATATTTT
TRBJ2-5	13	.	.	TRBV5-6	CASSPEGRETQYF	TGTGCCAGCAGCCCGGAGGGTCGGGAGACCCAGTACTTC
TRBJ2-5	14	TRBD1	.	TRBV27	CASSSRQGEETQYF	TGTGCCAGCAGTTCTCGACAGGGTGAGGAGACCCAGTACTTC
TRBJ2-1	11	.	.	TRBV30	CAWSDSRGQFF	TGTGCCTGGAGTGATAGCAGGGGGCAGTTCTTC
TRBJ1-2	14	.	.	TRBV7-2	CASSHPGPEGGYTF	TGTGCCAGCAGCCACCCCGGTCCGGAGGGTGGCTACACCTTC
TRBJ2-1	15	.	.	TRBV14	CASSLMGAGHNEQFF	TGTGCCAGCAGCCTGATGGGGGCCGGTCACAATGAGCAGTTCTTC
TRBJ1-2	15	TRBD1	.	TRBV7-9	CASSLVGTGGHGYTF	TGTGCCAGCAGCTTAGTCGGGACAGGGGGCCATGGCTACACCTTC
TRBJ1-2	15	.	.	TRBV5-6	CASRNRDTNHYGYTF	TGTGCCAGCAGAAACCGGGACACCAACCATTATGGCTACACCTTC
TRBJ2-1	15	TRBD2	.	TRBV2	CASSELAGEYNEQFF	TGTGCCAGCAGTGAACTAGCGGGGGAATACAATGAGCAGTTCTTC
TRBJ2-7	13	.	.	TRBV5-1	CASSLDRDDEQYF	TGCGCCAGCAGCTTGGACAGGGACGACGAGCAGTACTTC
TRBJ1-4	15	TRBD1	.	TRBV7-2	CASSLQTGGVEKLFF	TGTGCCAGCAGCCTCCAGACAGGGGGCGTTGAAAAACTGTTTTTT
TRBJ2-2	18	.	.	TRBV2	CASSERRLIRENTGELFF	TGTGCCAGCAGTGAACGGCGGCTGATCCGAGAGAACACCGGGGAGCTGTTTTTT